The present TCR beta chain was sequenced within a study of beta chain features in type 1 diabetes. Per germline, CDR1 SGDLS and CDR2 YYNGEE. V shed 5 bases and J 3 bases; nucleotides not matched to a gene: 5. The CDR3 is 13 residues long. Whole-study results and caveats: Cells expressing TCR highly could be over-represented by cDNA sequencing.

All of the isolated RNA was reverse transcribed, so expressed TCRB transcripts were sequenced. The assay was immunoSEQ multiplex PCR, and TCRdb's table has in-frame clones only and misses some. Among 450,000 to 550,000 clones, approximately 31% were seen once, and the ten largest hold 0.05% to 0.07%. Turning to this clone: Its antigen is not known.

This sequence originates from a man aged 18 to 29 in good health. The sample was naive CD4+ T cells from blood. This chain joins TRBV9 and TRBJ2-7, with 7 nucleotides matching TRBD1. CDR3: CASSPGQIYEQYF. CDR3 in DNA: TGTGCCAGCAGTCCGGGACAGATCTACGAGCAGTACTTC.